Shown below are 10 T cell receptor beta chains from a single sample sequenced in a study of cytomegalovirus exposure and HLA in healthy donors. The PCR made use of 60 Vbeta and 13 Jbeta primers. This table comes from immunoSEQ multiplex PCR, and its TCRdb copy is limited to in-frame clones, with some not included. The repertoire includes roughly 100,000 clones, approximately 73% of them detected once, and 9% to 12% sits in the top ten. The sequencing sample was made of PBMCs. These receptors all come from a woman between 18 and 30 years old in good health and CMV-seropositive.

To note about this clone: At one of its ends the junction is not consistent with the germline gene, which may arise from a read error. The same CDR3 can be traced to other DNA sequences in this sample. The chain couples TRBV19 to TRBJ1-5; 10 nucleotides match TRBD1. The CDR3 is 16 amino acids. Germline V gives CDR1 LNHDA, CDR2 SQIVND (reference sequence). This chain's CDR3 is CASSISTGGKNQPQHF. CDR3 DNA: TGTGCCAGTAGTATTTCGACAGGGGGCAAAAATCAGCCCCAGCATTTC. Supplemented by reference TRBV19 and TRBJ1-5, the full variable domain reads DGGITQSPKYLFRKEGQNVTLSCEQNLNHDAMYWYRQDPGQGLRLIYYSQIVNDFQKGDIAEGYSVSREKKESFPLTVTSAQKNPTAFYLCASSISTGGKNQPQHFGDGTRLSIL.

V and J are TRBV6-1 and TRBJ2-1; D perhaps matches TRBD2 (6 bases). The CDR3 consists of 14 residues. Deletions cut 3 bases from V and 6 bases from J, with 12 bases between. Germline-derived CDR1 and CDR2 are MNHNS and SASEGT. DNA for the CDR3: TGTGCCAGCAGTGATTGGGCTAGCGCCAATGAGCAGTTCTTC. Amino acid sequence: CASSDWASANEQFF.

This sequence joins TRBV2 and TRBJ1-1, with D possibly matching TRBD1 (6 bases). V was clipped by 8 bases and J by 0 bases, with 13 bases between them. Germline V lookup: CDR1 SNHLY, CDR2 FYNNEI. This CDR3 spans 14 amino acids. CDR3 sequence: CASYRDIMNTEAFF. The CDR3 DNA follows: TGTGCCAGCTACAGGGATATTATGAACACTGAAGCTTTCTTT.

This clone was observed a single time. The rearrangement uses TRBV5-1 and TRBJ2-7, with TRBD2 matching 13 bases. The J segment lost 3 bases and the V segment lost 3 bases, leaving 12 bases of the junction unmatched. CDR3 length: 18 residues. The germline CDR1 and CDR2 sequences are SGHRS and YFSETQ. The CDR3 sequence is CASSSFGTSGALSYEQYF. In nucleotides, the CDR3 is TGCGCCAGCAGCTCCTTCGGGACTAGCGGGGCTCTAAGCTACGAGCAGTACTTC.

The J gene is TRBJ1-3, the V gene TRBV6-5; D ambiguous. V lost 4 bases to trimming and J lost 0 bases, with 7 bases between them. The CDR3 extends over 14 amino acids. Per germline, CDR1 MNHEY and CDR2 SVGAGI. DNA for the CDR3: TGTGCCAGCAGTTTGGAGATCTCTGGAAACACCATATATTTT. Translation gives CASSLEISGNTIYF.

The chain joins TRBV4-1 to TRBJ2-7; 8 bases agree with TRBD2. Unmatched junction bases numbered 9, after V lost 3 bases and J lost 5 bases. CDR1 MGHRA and CDR2 YSYEKL come from the germline V gene. This CDR3 contains 15 residues. The DNA for the CDR3 is TGCGCCAGCAGCCAGCCACGGGAGGGCCGGAACGAGCAGTACTTC. Its translation: CASSQPREGRNEQYF.

The V call is TRBV5-1, the J call TRBJ2-2; D is perhaps TRBD2 (5 bases). The germline V and J ends were trimmed by 7 bases and 8 bases, with 15 bases remaining between them. The CDR3 is 13 residues long. CDR1 is SGHRS, CDR2 YFSETQ, per germline. The CDR3 reads CASYPGGAGELFF. In nucleotides, the CDR3 is TGCGCCAGCTACCCCGGAGGTGCTGGGGAGCTGTTTTTT.

CDR3 sequence: CASSLFYEAFF. In nucleotides, the CDR3 is TGTGCCAGCAGCTTATTCTATGAAGCTTTCTTT. The V call is TRBV7-9, the J call TRBJ1-1; unclear D gene. The CDR3 is made up of 11 amino acids. The ends were cut back, 2 bases at V and 7 bases at J, with 5 bases in the middle. Germline CDR1 reads SEHNR; CDR2 reads FQNEAQ (reference sequence).

This chain joins TRBV23-1 and TRBJ2-7; 7 bases map to TRBD1. TRBV23-1 is an ORF; its function is uncertain. With V trimmed by 0 bases and J by 2 bases, 7 bases remained unmatched. The length of the CDR3 is 16 residues. The CDR3 DNA sequence: TGCGCCAGCAGTCAATCCTGGGGACAGCGCCCCTACGAGCAGTACTTC. As protein: CASSQSWGQRPYEQYF.

The chain couples TRBV5-4 to TRBJ2-7; 7 bases line up with TRBD2. Germline V CDR1 and CDR2: SGHNT, YYREEE (reference sequence). V gave up 8 bases and J gave up 0 bases; unmatched junction bases: 5. This CDR3 has 13 residues. The CDR3 sequence is CASGRGHSYEQYF. The CDR3, as DNA: TGTGCCAGTGGGAGGGGTCACTCCTACGAGCAGTACTTC.